One sample yielded the 2 T cell receptor beta chains listed below, sequenced in a study of blood T cell repertoires in COVID-19. The assay was immunoSEQ multiplex PCR, and TCRdb's table has in-frame clones only and misses some. The sample has under 450,000 clones, 75% to 90% seen once. The sample consisted of peripheral blood. The receptors stem from a woman aged 55-70 years with COVID-19, enrolled during active disease.

The V call is TRBV14, the J call TRBJ2-5; D is uncertain. Germline CDR1 and CDR2: SGHDN and FVKESK. V dropped 2 bases and J dropped 7 bases, with 8 bases sitting between them. The CDR3 contains 12 residues. The CDR3 DNA reads TGTGCCAGCAGCCAAAATTTCGGGACCCAGTACTTC. It codes for CASSQNFGTQYF.

The chain uses TRBV5-4 and TRBJ1-4; 9 nucleotides agree with TRBD1. With 4 bases clipped from V and 0 bases from J, the junction kept 7 bases outside the gene matches. Germline V gene sequence: CDR1 SGHNT, CDR2 YYREEE (reference sequence). There are 17 residues in the CDR3. The CDR3 protein is CASSLGGQGATNEKLFF. CDR3 sequence (DNA): TGTGCCAGCAGCCTCGGGGGACAGGGCGCAACTAATGAAAAACTGTTTTTT.